The clone carrying this T cell receptor (beta chain) was detected a few times. What it binds is not known. The culture ran for roughly ten days before CD4+ T cells were isolated. Of the BNT162b2 and mRNA-1273 vaccines, participants received two doses of one or the other. In the vaccine recipients, nucleocapsid antibodies were negative and there was no prior SARS-CoV-2 infection. Profiled with immunoSEQ multiplex PCR; TCRdb holds only in-frame clones, not every one. The profile shows about 39,000 clones, around 71% of them singletons. This sample is drawn from a study of vaccination effects on CD4 cells after COVID-19. Study results and caveats: Healthy vaccine recipients' vaccine-induced clones were almost all SARS-CoV-2 mono-reactive.

The clonotype originates from a human donor who received a COVID-19 vaccine. The sample consisted of CD4+ T cells from PBMCs cultured without peptide, taken after COVID-19 vaccination.

Written as DNA, the CDR3 is TGCGCCAGCAGCCAGTGGACGGGGAATCAGCCCCAGCATTTT. Translated: CASSQWTGNQPQHF. The chain uses TRBV4-1 and TRBJ1-5; the D is unclear. The germline gives CDR1 MGHRA, CDR2 YSYEKL. CDR3 length: 14 residues. V lost 3 bases to trimming and J lost 4 bases, with 10 bases between them.